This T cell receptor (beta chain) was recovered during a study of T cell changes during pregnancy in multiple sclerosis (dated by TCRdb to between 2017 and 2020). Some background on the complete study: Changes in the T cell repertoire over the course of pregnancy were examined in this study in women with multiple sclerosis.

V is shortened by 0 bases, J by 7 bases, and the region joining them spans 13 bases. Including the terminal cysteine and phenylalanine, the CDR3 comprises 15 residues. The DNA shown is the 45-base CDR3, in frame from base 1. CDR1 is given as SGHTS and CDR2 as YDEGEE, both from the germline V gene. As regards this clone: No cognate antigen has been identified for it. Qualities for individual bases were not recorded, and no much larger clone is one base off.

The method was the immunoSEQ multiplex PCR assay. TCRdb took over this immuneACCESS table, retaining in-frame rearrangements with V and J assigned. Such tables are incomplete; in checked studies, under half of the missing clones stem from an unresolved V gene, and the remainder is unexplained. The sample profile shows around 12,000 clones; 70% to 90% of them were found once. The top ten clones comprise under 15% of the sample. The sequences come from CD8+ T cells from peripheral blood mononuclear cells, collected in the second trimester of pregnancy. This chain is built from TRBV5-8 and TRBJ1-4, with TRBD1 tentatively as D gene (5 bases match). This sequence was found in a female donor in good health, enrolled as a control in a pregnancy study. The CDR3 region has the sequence CASSLALAGFEKLFF. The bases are TGTGCCAGCAGCTTGGCCTTGGCAGGGTTTGAAAAACTGTTTTTT. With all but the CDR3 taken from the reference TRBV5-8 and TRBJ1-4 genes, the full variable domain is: EAGVTQSPTHLIKTRGQQATLRCSPISGHTSVYWYQQALGLGLQFLLWYDEGEERNRGNFPPRFSGRQFPNYSSELNVNALELEDSALYLCASSLALAGFEKLFFGSGTQLSVL.